This TCR beta chain came from a study of blood T cell repertoires in COVID-19. As for the study in general: The United States, Italy and Spain were the sources of the acute and convalescent COVID-19 samples.

The CDR3 is 13 residues long. CDR1 and CDR2 (germline): MNHEY, SMNVEV (reference sequence). Trimming pared 7 bases from V and 6 bases from J, leaving 16 bases between. Original processing methods: Estimation of nucleated cell counts was performed using reference gene primer amplification. Libraries were prepared by immunoSEQ multiplex PCR; TCRdb keeps only in-frame clonotypes and omits some of them. The V and J calls and clone size are taken from that table; D and trimming were inferred from the DNA. The profile shows about 35,000 clones, more than 70% of them singletons. The genes are TRBV27 and TRBJ2-7; possibly TRBD1 for D (5 bases). This sequence originates from a human donor in a cohort sampled during active COVID-19. The specimen sequenced was peripheral blood. CDR3 in DNA: TGTGCCAGCACCAAGAGGCAGGGTTCCGAGCAGTACTTC. This encodes CASTKRQGSEQYF.